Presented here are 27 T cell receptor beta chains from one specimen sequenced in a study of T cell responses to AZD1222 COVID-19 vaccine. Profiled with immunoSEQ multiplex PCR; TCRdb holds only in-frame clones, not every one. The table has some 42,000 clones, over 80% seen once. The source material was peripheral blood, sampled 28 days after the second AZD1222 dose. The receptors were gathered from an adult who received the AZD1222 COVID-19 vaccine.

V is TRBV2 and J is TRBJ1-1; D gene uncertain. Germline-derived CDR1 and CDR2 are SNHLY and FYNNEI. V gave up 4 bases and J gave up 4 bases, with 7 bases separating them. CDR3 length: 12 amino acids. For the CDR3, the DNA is TGTGCCAGCAGTGTAGCCCTCACTGAAGCTTTCTTT. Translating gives CASSVALTEAFF. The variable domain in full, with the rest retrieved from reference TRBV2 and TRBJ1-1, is EPEVTQTPSHQVTQMGQEVILRCVPISNHLYFYWYRQILGQKVEFLVSFYNNEISEKSEIFDDQFSVERPDGSNFTLKIRSTKLEDSAMYFCASSVALTEAFFGQGTRLTVV.

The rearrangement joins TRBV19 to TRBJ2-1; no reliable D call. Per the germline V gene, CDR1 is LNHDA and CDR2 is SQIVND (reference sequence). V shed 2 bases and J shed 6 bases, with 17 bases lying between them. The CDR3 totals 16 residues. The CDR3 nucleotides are TGTGCCAGTAGTATACATTTTCGTCTAGAAGGCAATGAGCAGTTCTTC. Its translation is CASSIHFRLEGNEQFF.

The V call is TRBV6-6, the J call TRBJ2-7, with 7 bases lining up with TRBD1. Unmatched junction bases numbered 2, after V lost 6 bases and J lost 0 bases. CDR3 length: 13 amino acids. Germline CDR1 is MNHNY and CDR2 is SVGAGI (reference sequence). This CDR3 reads CASRRDSSYEQYF. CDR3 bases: TGTGCCAGCAGAAGGGACAGCTCCTACGAGCAGTACTTC.

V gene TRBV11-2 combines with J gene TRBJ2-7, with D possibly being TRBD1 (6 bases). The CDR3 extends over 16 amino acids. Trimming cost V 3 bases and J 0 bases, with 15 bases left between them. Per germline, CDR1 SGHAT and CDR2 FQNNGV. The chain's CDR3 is CASSLGARSSSYEQYF. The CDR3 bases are TGTGCCAGCAGCTTGGGGGCCCGATCAAGCTCCTACGAGCAGTACTTC.

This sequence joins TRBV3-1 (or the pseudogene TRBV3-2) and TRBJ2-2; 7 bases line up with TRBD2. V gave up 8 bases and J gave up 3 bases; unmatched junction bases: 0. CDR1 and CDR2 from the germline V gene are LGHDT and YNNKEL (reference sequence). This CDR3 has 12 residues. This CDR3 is CASGGDTGELFF. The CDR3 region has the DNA TGTGCCAGCGGGGGGGACACCGGGGAGCTGTTTTTT.

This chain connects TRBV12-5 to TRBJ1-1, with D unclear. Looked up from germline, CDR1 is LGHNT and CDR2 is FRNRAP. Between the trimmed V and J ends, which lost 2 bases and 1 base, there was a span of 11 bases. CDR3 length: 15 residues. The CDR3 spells CASGLLIRGNTEAFF. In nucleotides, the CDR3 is TGTGCTAGTGGTTTGTTAATCCGGGGGAACACTGAAGCTTTCTTT.

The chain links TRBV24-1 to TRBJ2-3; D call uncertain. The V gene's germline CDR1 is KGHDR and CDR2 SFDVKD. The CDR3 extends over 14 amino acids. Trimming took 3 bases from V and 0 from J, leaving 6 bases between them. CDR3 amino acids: CATSDLGSTDTQYF. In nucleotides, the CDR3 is TGTGCCACCAGTGATCTTGGGAGCACAGATACGCAGTATTTT.

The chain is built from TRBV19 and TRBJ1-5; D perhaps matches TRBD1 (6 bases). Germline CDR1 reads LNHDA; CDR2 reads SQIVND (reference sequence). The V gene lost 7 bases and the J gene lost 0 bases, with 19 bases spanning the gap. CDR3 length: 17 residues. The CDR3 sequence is CASTFLQGPASNQPQHF. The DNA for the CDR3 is TGTGCCAGTACCTTTTTACAGGGACCGGCTAGCAATCAGCCCCAGCATTTT. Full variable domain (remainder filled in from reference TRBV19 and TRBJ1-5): DGGITQSPKYLFRKEGQNVTLSCEQNLNHDAMYWYRQDPGQGLRLIYYSQIVNDFQKGDIAEGYSVSREKKESFPLTVTSAQKNPTAFYLCASTFLQGPASNQPQHFGDGTRLSIL.

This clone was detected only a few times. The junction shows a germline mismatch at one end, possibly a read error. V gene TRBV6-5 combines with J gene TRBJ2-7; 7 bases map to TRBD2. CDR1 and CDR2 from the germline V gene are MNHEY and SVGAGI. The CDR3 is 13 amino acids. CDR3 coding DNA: TGTGCCAGCAGTCCTGGGACTATGGCGCTTATGGAGTTC. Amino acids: CASSPGTMALMEF.

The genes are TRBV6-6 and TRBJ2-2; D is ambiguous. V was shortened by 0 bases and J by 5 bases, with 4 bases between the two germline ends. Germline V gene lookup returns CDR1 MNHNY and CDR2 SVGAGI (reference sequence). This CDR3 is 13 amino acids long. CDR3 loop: CASSYSATGELFF. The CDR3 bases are TGTGCCAGCAGTTACTCTGCGACCGGGGAGCTGTTTTTT.

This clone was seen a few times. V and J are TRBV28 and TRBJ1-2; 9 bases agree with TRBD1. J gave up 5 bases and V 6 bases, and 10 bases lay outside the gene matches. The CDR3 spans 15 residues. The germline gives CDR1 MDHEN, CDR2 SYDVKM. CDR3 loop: CASSKPGQGRYGYTF. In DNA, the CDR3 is TGTGCCAGCAGCAAACCGGGACAGGGTCGGTATGGCTACACCTTC.

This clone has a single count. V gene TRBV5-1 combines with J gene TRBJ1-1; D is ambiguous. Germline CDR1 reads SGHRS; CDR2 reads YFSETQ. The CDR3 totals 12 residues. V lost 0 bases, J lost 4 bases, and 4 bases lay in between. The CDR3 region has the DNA TGCGCCAGCAGCTTGGTAGGCACTGAAGCTTTCTTT. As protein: CASSLVGTEAFF.

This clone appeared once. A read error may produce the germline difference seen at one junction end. CDR3 DNA sequence: TGTGCTAGCAGCGCCCAGTCAGGATTTGATACGCAGTATTTT. Its translation: CASSAQSGFDTQYF. The V gene is TRBV7-7, the J gene TRBJ2-3; D remains unclear. Germline V gene data show CDR1 as SSHAT and CDR2 as FNYEAQ (reference sequence). The CDR3 contains 14 residues.

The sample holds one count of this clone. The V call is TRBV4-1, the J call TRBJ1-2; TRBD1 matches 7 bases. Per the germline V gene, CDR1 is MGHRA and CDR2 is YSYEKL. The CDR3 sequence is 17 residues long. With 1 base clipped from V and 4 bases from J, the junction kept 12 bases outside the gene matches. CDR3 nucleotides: TGCGCCAGCAGCCAAGCGGGTCGGACAGGCGCTACCTATGGCTACACCTTC. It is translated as CASSQAGRTGATYGYTF.

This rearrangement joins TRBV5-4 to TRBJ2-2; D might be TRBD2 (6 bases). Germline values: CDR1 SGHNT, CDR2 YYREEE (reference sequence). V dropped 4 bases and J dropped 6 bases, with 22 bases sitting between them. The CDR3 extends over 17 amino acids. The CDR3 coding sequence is TGTGCCAGCAGCCCGGGGGTTTGGGGGAGTTCGTCCGGGGAGCTGTTTTTT. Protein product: CASSPGVWGSSSGELFF.

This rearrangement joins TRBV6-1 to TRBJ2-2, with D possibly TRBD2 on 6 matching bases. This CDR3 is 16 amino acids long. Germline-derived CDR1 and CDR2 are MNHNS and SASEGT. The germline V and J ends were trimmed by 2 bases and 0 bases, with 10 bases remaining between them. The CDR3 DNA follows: TGTGCCAGCAGTGAATTGGGCGGGGCGAACACCGGGGAGCTGTTTTTT. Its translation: CASSELGGANTGELFF.

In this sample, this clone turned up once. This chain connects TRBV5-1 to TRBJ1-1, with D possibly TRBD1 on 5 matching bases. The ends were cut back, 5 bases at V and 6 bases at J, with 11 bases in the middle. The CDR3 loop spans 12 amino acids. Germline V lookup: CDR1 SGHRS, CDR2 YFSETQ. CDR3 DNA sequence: TGCGCCAGCAGTTCGGGACGGTCTGAAGCTTTCTTT. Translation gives CASSSGRSEAFF.

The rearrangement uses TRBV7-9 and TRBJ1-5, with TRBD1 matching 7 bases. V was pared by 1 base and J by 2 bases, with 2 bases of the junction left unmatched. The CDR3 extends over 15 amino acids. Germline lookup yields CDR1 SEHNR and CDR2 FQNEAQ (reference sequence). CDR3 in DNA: TGTGCCAGCAGCTTAGAAGGACAGGGCAATCAGCCCCAGCATTTT. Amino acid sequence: CASSLEGQGNQPQHF.

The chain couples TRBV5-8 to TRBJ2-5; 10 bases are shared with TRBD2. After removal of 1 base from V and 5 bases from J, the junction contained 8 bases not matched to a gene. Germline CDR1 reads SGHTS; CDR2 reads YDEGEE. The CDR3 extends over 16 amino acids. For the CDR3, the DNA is TGTGCCAGCAGCTTGTCGCGACTAGCGGGTGGGGAGACCCAGTACTTC. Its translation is CASSLSRLAGGETQYF.

The CDR3 DNA follows: TGTGCCACCAGCAGAGCGGGCACCGGGGAGCTGTTTTTT. This gives the protein CATSRAGTGELFF. The chain joins TRBV15 to TRBJ2-2; D is unresolved. The CDR3 is 13 amino acids. Germline lookup yields CDR1 LNHNV and CDR2 YYDKDF (reference sequence). The V end lost 1 base, the J end lost 4 bases, and 4 bases lay between the germline ends.

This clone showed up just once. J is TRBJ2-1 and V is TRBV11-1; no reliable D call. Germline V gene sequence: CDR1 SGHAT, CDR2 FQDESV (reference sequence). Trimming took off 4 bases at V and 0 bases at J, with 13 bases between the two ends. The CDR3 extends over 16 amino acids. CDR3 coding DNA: TGTGCCAGCAGCTACCGAGCGACGGGCTCCTACAATGAGCAGTTCTTC. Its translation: CASSYRATGSYNEQFF.

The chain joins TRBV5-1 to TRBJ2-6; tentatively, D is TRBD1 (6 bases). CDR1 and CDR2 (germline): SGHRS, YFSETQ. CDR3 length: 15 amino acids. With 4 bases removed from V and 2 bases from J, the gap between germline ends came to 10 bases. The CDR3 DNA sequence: TGCGCCAGCAGCGTTACAGGGCCTGGGGCCAACGTCCTGACTTTC. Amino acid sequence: CASSVTGPGANVLTF.

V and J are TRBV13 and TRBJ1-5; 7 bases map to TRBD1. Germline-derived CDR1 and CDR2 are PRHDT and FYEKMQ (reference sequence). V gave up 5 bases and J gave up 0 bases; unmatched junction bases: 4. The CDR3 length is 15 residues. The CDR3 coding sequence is TGTGCCAGCAGCCGGGGACAGAATAGCAATCAGCCCCAGCATTTT. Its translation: CASSRGQNSNQPQHF.

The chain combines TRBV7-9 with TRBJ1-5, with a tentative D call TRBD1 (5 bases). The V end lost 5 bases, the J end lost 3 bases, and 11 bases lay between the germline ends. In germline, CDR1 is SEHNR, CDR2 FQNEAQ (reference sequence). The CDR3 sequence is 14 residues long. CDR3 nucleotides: TGTGCCAGCAGCCGAGCGGGGCCCAATCAGCCCCAGCATTTT. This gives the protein CASSRAGPNQPQHF.

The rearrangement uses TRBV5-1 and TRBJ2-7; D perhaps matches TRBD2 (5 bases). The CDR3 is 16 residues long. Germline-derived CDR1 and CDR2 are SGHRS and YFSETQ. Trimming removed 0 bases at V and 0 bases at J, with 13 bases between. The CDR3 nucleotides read TGCGCCAGCAGCTTGGGCGGACTGACACTCTCCTACGAGCAGTACTTC. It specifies CASSLGGLTLSYEQYF.

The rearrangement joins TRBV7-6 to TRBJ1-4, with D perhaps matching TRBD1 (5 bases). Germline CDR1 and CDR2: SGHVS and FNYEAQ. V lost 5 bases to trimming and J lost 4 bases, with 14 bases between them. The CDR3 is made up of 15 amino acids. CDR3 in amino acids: CASSARGGDNEKLFF. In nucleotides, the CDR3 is TGTGCCAGCAGCGCTAGGGGAGGGGATAATGAAAAACTGTTTTTT. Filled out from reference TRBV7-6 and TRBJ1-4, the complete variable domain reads GAGVSQSPRYKVTKRGQDVALRCDPISGHVSLYWYRQALGQGPEFLTYFNYEAQQDKSGLPNDRFSAERPEGSISTLTIQRTEQRDSAMYRCASSARGGDNEKLFFGSGTQLSVL.

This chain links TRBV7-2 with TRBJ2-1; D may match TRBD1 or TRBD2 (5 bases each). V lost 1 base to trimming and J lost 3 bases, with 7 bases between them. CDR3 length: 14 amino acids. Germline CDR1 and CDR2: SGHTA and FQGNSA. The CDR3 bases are TGTGCCAGCAGCTTAGAGGGGAGCTACAATGAGCAGTTCTTC. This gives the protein CASSLEGSYNEQFF.